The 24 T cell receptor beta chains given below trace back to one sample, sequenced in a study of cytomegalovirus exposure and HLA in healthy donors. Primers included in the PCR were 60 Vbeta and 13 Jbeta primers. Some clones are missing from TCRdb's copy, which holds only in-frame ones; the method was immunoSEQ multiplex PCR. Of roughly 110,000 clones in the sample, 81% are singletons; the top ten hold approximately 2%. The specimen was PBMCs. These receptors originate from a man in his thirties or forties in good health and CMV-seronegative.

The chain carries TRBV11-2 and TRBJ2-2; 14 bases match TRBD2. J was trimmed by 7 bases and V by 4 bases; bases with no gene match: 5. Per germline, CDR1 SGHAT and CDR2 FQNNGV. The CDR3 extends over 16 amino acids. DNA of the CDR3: TGTGCCAGCAGCTCCTGGACTAGCGGGGGGAGCGGGGAGCTGTTTTTT. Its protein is CASSSWTSGGSGELFF.

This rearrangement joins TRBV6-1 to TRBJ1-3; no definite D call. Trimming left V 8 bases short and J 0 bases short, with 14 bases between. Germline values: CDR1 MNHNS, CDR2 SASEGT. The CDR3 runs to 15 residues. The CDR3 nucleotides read TGTGCCAGCGGCGGGAGTAGGGACTCTGGAAACACCATATATTTT. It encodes CASGGSRDSGNTIYF.

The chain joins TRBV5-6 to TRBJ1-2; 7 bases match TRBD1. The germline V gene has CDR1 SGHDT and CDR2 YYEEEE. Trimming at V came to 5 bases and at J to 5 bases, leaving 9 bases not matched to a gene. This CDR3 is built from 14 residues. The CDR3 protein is CASRVQGPEYGYTF. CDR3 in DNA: TGTGCCAGCAGAGTACAGGGGCCAGAGTATGGCTACACCTTC.

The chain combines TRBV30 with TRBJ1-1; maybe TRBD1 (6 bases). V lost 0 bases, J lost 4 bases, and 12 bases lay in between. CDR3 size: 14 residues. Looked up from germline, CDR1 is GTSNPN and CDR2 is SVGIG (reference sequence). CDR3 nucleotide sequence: TGTGCCTGGAGTGTGGCAGGGGCGGCCACTGAAGCTTTCTTT. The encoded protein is CAWSVAGAATEAFF.

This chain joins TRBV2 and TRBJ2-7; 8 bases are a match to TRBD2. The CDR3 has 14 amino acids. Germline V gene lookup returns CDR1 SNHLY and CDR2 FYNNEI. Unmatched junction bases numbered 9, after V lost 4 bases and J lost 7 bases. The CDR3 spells CASSVSSGLYEQYF. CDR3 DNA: TGTGCCAGCAGTGTTTCTAGCGGGCTATATGAGCAGTACTTC.

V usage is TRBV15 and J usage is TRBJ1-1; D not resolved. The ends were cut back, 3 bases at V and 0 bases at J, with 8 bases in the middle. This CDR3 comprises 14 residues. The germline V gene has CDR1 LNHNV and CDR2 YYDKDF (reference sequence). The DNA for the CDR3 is TGTGCCACCAGCAGTTCCGGGGTGAACACTGAAGCTTTCTTT. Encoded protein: CATSSSGVNTEAFF.

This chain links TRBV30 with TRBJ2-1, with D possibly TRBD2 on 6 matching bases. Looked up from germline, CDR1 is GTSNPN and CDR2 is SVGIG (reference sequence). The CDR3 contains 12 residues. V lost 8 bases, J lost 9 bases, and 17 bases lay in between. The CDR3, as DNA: TGTGCCAGCCGCAGGGAGGCGGCTGAGCAGTTCTTC. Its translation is CASRREAAEQFF.

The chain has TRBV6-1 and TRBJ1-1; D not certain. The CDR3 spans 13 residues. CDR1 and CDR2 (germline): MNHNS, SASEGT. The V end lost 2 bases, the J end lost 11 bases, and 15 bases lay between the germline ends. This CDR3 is CASSELGSFGAFF. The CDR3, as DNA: TGTGCCAGCAGTGAATTAGGTTCCTTCGGGGCTTTCTTT.

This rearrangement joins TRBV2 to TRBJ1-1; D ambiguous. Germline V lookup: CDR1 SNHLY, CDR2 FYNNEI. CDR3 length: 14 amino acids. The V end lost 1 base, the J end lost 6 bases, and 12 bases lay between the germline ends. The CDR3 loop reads CASSEDVTPAEAFF. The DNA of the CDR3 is TGTGCCAGCAGTGAAGATGTCACGCCGGCTGAAGCTTTCTTT.

CDR3 in amino acids: CAWRPAGSGAHYEQYF. The CDR3, as DNA: TGTGCCTGGAGACCCGCCGGGAGCGGAGCTCACTACGAGCAGTACTTC. This sequence joins TRBV30 and TRBJ2-7; D is possibly TRBD2 (6 bases). The CDR3 consists of 16 residues. From germline, CDR1 is GTSNPN and CDR2 SVGIG (reference sequence). The V and J ends lost 3 bases and 3 bases respectively, with 21 bases between them.

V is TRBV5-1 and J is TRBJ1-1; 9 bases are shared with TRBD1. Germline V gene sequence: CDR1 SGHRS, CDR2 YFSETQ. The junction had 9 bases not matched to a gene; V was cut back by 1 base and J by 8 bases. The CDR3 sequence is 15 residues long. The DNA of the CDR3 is TGCGCCAGCAGCTTGCCGACGCCGGGACAGGGCGAAGCTTTCTTT. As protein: CASSLPTPGQGEAFF.

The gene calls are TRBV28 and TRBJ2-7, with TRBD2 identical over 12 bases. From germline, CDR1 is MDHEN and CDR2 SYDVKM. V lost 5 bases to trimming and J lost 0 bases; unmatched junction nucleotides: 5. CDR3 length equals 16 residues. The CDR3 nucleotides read TGTGCCAGCAGTCCTAGGACTAGCGGGACCTCCTACGAGCAGTACTTC. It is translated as CASSPRTSGTSYEQYF.

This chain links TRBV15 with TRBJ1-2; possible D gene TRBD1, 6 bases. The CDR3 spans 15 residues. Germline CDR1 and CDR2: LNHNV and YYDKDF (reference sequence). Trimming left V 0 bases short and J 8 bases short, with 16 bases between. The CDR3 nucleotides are TGTGCCACCAGCAGAGAGGCAGGGGCGAGGAGCGGCTACACCTTC. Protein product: CATSREAGARSGYTF.

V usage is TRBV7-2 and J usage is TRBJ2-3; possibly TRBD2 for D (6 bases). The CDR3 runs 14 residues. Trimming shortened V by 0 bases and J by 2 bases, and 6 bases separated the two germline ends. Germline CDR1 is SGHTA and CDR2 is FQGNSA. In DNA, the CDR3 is TGTGCCAGCAGCTTAGCACTAGCCACAGATACGCAGTATTTT. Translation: CASSLALATDTQYF.

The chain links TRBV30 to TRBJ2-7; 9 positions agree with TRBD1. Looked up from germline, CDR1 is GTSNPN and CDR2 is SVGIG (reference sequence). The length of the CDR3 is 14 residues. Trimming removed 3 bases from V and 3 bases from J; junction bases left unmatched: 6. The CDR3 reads CAWRDGQGNYEQYF. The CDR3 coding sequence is TGTGCCTGGAGGGACGGACAGGGGAACTACGAGCAGTACTTC.

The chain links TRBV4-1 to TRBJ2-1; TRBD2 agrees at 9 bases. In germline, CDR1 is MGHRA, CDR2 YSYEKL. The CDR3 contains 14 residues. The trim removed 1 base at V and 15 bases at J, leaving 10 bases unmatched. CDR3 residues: CASSQVTTGTSTFF. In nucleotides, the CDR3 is TGCGCCAGCAGCCAAGTTACGACCGGGACTAGCACGTTCTTC.

CDR3 in amino acids: CASSSQGHTDTQYF. The CDR3 DNA reads as TGCGCCAGCAGCTCGCAGGGACACACAGATACGCAGTATTTT. The chain joins TRBV5-1 to TRBJ2-3; tentatively, D is TRBD1 (6 bases). The CDR3 totals 14 residues. Germline V gene lookup returns CDR1 SGHRS and CDR2 YFSETQ. With 3 bases removed from V and 2 bases from J, the gap between germline ends came to 10 bases.

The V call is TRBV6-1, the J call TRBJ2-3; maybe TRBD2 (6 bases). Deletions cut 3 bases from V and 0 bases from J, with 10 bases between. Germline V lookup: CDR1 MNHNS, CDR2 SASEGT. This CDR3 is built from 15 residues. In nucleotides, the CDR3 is TGTGCCAGCAGTGATTTAGCGGAAAGCACAGATACGCAGTATTTT. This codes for CASSDLAESTDTQYF.

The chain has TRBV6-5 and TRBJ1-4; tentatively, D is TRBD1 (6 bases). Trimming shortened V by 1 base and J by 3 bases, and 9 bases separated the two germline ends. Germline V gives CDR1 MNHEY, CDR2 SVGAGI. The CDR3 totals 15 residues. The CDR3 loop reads CASSYLQGSNEKLFF. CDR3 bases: TGTGCCAGCAGTTACTTACAGGGATCTAATGAAAAACTGTTTTTT.

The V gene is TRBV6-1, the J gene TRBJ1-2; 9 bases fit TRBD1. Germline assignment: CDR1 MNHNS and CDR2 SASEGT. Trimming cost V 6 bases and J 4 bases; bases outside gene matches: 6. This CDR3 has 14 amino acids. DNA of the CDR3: TGTGCCAGCAGAGAGACAGGGGGTGCCTATGGCTACACCTTC. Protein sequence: CASRETGGAYGYTF.

The CDR3 here is CASSPGGYNEQFF. CDR3 DNA sequence: TGTGCCAGCAGCCCCGGCGGCTACAATGAGCAGTTCTTC. The chain has TRBV27 and TRBJ2-1, with D uncertain. CDR3 length equals 13 residues. V was cut by 6 bases and J by 3 bases, with 9 bases left in between. Germline assignment: CDR1 MNHEY and CDR2 SMNVEV (reference sequence).

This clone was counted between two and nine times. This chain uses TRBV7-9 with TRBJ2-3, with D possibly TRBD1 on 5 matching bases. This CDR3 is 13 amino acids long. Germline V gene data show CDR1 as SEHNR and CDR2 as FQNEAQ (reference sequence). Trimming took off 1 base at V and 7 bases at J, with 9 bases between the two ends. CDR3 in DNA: TGTGCCAGCAGCTTAGTTCAGGGAAATACGCAGTATTTT. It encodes CASSLVQGNTQYF.

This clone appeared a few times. The CDR3: CASSIKTGGTEAFF. CDR3 nucleotide sequence: TGTGCCAGTAGTATCAAGACAGGGGGTACTGAAGCTTTCTTT. The chain joins TRBV19 to TRBJ1-1; TRBD1 matches 9 bases. The junction had 4 bases not matched to a gene; V was cut back by 3 bases and J by 5 bases. From germline, CDR1 is LNHDA and CDR2 SQIVND (reference sequence). This CDR3 is 14 amino acids long. Filled out from reference TRBV19 and TRBJ1-1, the complete variable domain reads DGGITQSPKYLFRKEGQNVTLSCEQNLNHDAMYWYRQDPGQGLRLIYYSQIVNDFQKGDIAEGYSVSREKKESFPLTVTSAQKNPTAFYLCASSIKTGGTEAFFGQGTRLTVV.

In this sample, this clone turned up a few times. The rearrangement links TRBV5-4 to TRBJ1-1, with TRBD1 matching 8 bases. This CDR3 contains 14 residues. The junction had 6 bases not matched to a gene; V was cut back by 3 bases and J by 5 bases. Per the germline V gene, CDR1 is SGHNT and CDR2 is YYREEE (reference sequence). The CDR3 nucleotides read TGTGCCAGCAGCTCTGGACAGGGTGGAACTGAAGCTTTCTTT. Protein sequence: CASSSGQGGTEAFF.